This T cell receptor beta chain stems from a study of T cell responses to AZD1222 COVID-19 vaccine. General study findings and limits: It was only a handful of AZD1222 recipients who were seropositive at baseline. Donors, mostly white British, included more females; clonal diversity was possibly underestimated.

This table comes from immunoSEQ multiplex PCR, and its TCRdb copy is limited to in-frame clones, with some not included. The sample lists 120,000 to 150,000 clones, roughly 89% seen once, with 4.5% to 6.5% in the top ten. The CDR3 has 14 amino acids. Germline-derived CDR1 and CDR2 are GTSNPN and SVGIG (reference sequence). V was cut by 3 bases and J by 5 bases, with 16 bases left in between. Worth noting for this clone: Its antigen remains unidentified.

V gene TRBV30 combines with J gene TRBJ1-2; perhaps TRBD1 as D (5 bases). The TCR comes from an adult in good health. Source: peripheral blood, taken on day 0 of AZD1222 vaccination. CDR3 sequence reads: CAWRPGTRSYGYTF. In DNA form, the CDR3 reads TGTGCCTGGAGACCAGGGACCAGATCTTATGGCTACACCTTC.